This paragraph reports one T cell receptor (beta chain). CDR1 is MNHEY and CDR2 is SMNVEV in the germline V gene (reference sequence). The J segment lost 4 bases and the V segment lost 8 bases, leaving 12 bases of the junction unmatched. The CDR3 is 16 amino acids. The record originates from a study of response to subunit inactivated influenza vaccine. TCRdb reprocessed the RT-PCR reads via MiXCR and lists one record per CDR3 protein. Of more than 550,000 distinct CDR3 sequences listed, about 11% are singletons. The data also belong to a second study, concerning T cells expressing NK-cell markers. That source adds: The TCR beta cDNA came from 5'RACE template switching with UMIs. Within several experiments, an anti-gamma-delta TCR antibody kept the sorting limited to alpha-beta TCR T cells. In a handful of donors, dominant CD3+CD56+NKG2C+ clones formed about 1.0-7.0% of CD8+ cells. These same clonotypes (in several donors) also led the CD3+CD56-NKG2C+ fraction.

This chain links TRBV27 with TRBJ2-3; 10 bases agree with TRBD2. The sample was PBMCs from blood, taken on the day of vaccination. The receptor was isolated from a man in his fifties or sixties who received an inactivated influenza vaccine. CDR3 residues: CASGWLGAGGPDTQYF. The CDR3 DNA follows: TGTGCCAGCGGCTGGCTGGGAGCGGGGGGGCCAGATACGCAGTATTTT.